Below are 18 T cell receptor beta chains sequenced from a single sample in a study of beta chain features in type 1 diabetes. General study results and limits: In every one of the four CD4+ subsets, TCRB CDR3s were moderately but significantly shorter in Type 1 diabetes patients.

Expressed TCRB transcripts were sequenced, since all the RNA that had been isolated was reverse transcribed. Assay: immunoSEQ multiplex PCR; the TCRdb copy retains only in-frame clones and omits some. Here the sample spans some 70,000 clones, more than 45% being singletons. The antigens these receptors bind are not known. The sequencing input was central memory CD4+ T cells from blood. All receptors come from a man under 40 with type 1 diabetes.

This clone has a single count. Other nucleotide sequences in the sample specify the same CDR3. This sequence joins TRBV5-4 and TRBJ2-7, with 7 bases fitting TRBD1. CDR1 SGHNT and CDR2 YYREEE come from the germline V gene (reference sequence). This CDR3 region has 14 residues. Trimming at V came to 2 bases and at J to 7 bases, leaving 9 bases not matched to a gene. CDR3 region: CASSFQQGSREQYF. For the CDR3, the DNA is TGTGCCAGCAGCTTTCAACAGGGGAGCAGGGAGCAGTACTTC. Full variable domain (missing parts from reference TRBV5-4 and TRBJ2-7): ETGVTQSPTHLIKTRGQQVTLRCSSQSGHNTVSWYQQALGQGPQFIFQYYREEENGRGNFPPRFSGLQFPNYSSELNVNALELDDSALYLCASSFQQGSREQYFGPGTRLTVT.

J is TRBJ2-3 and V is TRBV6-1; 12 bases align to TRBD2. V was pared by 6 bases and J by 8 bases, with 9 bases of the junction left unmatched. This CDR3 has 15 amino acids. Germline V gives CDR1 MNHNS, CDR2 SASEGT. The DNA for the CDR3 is TGTGCCAGCAGCCAGGGACTAGCGGGTGGAGGTACGCAGTATTTT. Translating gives CASSQGLAGGGTQYF.

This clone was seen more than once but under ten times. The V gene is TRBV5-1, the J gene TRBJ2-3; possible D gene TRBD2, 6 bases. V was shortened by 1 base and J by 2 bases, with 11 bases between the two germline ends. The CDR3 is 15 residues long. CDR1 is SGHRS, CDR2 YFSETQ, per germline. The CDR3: CASSLSGGVTDTQYF. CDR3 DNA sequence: TGCGCCAGCAGCTTGTCGGGCGGGGTCACAGATACGCAGTATTTT. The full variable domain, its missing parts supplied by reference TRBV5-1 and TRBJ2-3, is KAGVTQTPRYLIKTRGQQVTLSCSPISGHRSVSWYQQTPGQGLQFLFEYFSETQRNKGNFPGRFSGRQFSNSRSEMNVSTLELGDSALYLCASSLSGGVTDTQYFGPGTRLTVL.

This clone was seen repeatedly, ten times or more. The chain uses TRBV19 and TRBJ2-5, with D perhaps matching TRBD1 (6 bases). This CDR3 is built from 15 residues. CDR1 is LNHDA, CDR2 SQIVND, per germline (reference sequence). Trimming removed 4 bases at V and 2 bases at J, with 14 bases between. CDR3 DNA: TGTGCCAGTAGTAGGACCTGGGACAATCAAGAGACCCAGTACTTC. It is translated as CASSRTWDNQETQYF.

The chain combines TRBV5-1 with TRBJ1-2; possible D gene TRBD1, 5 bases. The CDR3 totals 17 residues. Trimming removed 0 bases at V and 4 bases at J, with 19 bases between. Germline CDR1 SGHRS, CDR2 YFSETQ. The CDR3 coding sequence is TGCGCCAGCAGCTTGGCTCCAGGGTTCTTGGATGGCTATGGCTACACCTTC. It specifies CASSLAPGFLDGYGYTF.

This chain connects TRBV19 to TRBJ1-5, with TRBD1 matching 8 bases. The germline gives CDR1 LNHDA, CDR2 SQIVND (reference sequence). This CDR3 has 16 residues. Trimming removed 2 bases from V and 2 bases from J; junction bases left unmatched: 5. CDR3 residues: CASSIPATGGNQPQHF. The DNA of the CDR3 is TGTGCCAGTAGTATACCCGCGACAGGGGGCAATCAGCCCCAGCATTTT.

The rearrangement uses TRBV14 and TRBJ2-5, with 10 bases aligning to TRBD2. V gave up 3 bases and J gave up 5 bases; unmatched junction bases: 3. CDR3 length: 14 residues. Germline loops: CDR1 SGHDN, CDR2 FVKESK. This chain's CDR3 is CASSQGLATETQYF. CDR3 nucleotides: TGTGCCAGCAGCCAGGGACTAGCGACGGAGACCCAGTACTTC.

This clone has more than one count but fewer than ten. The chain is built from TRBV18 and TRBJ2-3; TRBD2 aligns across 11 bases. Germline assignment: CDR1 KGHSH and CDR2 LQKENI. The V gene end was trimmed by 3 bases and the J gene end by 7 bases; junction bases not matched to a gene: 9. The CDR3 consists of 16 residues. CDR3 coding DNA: TGTGCCAGCTCACCTGGAGCTAGCGGGAGGAGGAATACGCAGTATTTT. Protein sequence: CASSPGASGRRNTQYF. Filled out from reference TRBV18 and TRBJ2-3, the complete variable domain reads NAGVMQNPRHLVRRRGQEARLRCSPMKGHSHVYWYRQLPEEGLKFMVYLQKENIIDESGMPKERFSAEFPKEGPSILRIQQVVRGDSAAYFCASSPGASGRRNTQYFGPGTRLTVL.

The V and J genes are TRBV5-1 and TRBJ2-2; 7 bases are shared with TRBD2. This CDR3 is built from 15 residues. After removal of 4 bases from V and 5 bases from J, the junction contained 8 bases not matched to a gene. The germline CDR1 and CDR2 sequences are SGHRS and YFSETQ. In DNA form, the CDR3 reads TGCGCCAGCAGCACCTTGTGGGGGGGGACCGGGGAGCTGTTTTTT. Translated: CASSTLWGGTGELFF.

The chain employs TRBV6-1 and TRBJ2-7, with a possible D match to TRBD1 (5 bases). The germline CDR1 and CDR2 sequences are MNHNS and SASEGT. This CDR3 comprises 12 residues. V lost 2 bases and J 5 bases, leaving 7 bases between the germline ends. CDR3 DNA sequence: TGTGCCAGCAGTGAATCCAGGGACGAGCAGTACTTC. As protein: CASSESRDEQYF.

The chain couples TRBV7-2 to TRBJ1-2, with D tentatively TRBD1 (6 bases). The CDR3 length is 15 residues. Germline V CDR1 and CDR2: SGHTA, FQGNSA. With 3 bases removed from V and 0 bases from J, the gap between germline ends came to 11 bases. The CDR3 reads CASSLSRGSNYGYTF. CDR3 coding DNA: TGTGCCAGCAGCTTGTCCAGGGGATCTAACTATGGCTACACCTTC.

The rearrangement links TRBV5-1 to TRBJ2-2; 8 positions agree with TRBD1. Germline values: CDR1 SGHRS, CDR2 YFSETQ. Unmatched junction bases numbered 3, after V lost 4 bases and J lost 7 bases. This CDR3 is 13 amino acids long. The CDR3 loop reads CASSPDRGGELFF. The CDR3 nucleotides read TGCGCCAGCAGCCCCGACAGGGGCGGGGAGCTGTTTTTT.

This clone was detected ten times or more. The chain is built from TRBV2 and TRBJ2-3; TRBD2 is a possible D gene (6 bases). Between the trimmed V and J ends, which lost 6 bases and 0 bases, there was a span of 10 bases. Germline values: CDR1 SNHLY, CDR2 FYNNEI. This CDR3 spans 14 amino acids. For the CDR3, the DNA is TGTGCCAGCAGAGGGCGGGGCAGCACAGATACGCAGTATTTT. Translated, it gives CASRGRGSTDTQYF.

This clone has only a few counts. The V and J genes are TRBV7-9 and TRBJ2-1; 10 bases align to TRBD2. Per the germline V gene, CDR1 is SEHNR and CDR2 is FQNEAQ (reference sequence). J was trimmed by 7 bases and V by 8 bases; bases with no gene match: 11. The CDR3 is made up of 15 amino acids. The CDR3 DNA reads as TGTGCCAGCGGGGGGCTAGCGGGAGACGGGAATGAGCAGTTCTTC. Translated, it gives CASGGLAGDGNEQFF.

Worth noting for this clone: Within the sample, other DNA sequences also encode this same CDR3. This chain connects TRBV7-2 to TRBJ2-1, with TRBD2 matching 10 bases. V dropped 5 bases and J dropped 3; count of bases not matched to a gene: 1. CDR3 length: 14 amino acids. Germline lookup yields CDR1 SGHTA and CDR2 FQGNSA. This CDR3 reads CASSRTSGYNEQFF. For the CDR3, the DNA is TGTGCCAGCAGCCGGACTAGCGGCTACAATGAGCAGTTCTTC. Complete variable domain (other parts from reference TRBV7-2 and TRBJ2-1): GAGVSQSPSNKVTEKGKDVELRCDPISGHTALYWYRQSLGQGLEFLIYFQGNSAPDKSGLPSDRFSAERTGGSVSTLTIQRTQQEDSAVYLCASSRTSGYNEQFFGPGTRLTVL.

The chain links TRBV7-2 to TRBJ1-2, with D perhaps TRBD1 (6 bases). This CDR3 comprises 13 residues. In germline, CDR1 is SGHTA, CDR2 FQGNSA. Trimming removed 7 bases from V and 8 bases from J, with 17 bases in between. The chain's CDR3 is CASTPRGARGYTF. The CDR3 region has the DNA TGTGCCAGCACTCCCCGGGGGGCGCGAGGCTACACCTTC.

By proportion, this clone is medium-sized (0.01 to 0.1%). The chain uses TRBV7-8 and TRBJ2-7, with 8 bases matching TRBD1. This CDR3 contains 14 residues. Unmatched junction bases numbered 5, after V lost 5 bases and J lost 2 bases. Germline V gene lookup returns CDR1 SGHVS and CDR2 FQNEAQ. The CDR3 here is CASSATGQAYEQYF. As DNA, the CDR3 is TGTGCCAGCAGCGCCACGGGACAGGCCTACGAGCAGTACTTC.

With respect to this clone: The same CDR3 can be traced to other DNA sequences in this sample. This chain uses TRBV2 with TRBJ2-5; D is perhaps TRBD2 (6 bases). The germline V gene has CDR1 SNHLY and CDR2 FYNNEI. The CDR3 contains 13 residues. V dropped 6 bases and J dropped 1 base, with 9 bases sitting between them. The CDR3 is CASRRDSQETQYF. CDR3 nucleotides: TGTGCCAGCAGGCGGGACTCCCAAGAGACCCAGTACTTC.